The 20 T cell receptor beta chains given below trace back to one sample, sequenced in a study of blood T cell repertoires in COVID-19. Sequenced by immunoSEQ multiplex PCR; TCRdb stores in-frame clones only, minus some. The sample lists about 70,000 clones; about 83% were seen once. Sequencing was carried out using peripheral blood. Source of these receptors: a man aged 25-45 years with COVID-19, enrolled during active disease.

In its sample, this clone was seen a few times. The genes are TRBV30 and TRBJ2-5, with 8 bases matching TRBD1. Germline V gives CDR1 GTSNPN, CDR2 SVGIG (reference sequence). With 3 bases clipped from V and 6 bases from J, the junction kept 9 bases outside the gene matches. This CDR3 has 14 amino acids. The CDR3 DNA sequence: TGTGCCTGGAGCGCCGACAGGGGTGGAAAGACCCAGTACTTC. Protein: CAWSADRGGKTQYF. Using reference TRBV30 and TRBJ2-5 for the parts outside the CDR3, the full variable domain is SQTIHQWPATLVQPVGSPLSLECTVEGTSNPNLYWYRQAAGRGLQLLFYSVGIGQISSEVPQNLSASRPQDRQFILSSKKLLLSDSGFYLCAWSADRGGKTQYFGPGTRLLVL.

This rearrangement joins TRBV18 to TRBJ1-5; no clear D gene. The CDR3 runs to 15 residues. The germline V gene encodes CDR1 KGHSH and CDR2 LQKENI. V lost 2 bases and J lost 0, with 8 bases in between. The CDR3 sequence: CASSPGLPSNQPQHF. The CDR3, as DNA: TGTGCCAGCTCACCAGGGCTCCCTAGCAATCAGCCCCAGCATTTT.

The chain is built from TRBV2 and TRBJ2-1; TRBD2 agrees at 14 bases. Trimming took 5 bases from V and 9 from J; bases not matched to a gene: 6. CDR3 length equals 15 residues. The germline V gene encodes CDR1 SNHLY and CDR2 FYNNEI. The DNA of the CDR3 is TGTGCCAGCAGTCCGGGACTAGCGGGAGTCGCTGAGCAGTTCTTC. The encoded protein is CASSPGLAGVAEQFF.

DNA of the CDR3: TGTGCCAGCAGTCCCGCCCTGGCGGCAAACCAAGAGACCCAGTACTTC. It codes for CASSPALAANQETQYF. This chain joins TRBV27 and TRBJ2-5; D remains ambiguous. CDR3 length: 16 residues. V was cut by 5 bases and J by 0 bases, with 16 bases left in between. CDR1 is MNHEY and CDR2 is SMNVEV in the germline V gene (reference sequence).

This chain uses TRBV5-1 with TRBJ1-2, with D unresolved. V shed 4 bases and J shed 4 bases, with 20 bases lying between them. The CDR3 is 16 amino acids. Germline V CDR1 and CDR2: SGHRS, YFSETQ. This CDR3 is CASSPQAGKAAYGYTF. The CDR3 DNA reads TGCGCCAGCAGCCCGCAGGCCGGCAAAGCGGCCTATGGCTACACCTTC.

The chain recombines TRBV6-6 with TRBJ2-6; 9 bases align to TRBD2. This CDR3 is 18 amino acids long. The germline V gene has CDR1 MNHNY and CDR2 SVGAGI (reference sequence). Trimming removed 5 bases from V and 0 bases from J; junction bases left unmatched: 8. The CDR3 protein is CASSPPLAGHSGANVLTF. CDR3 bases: TGTGCCAGCAGTCCCCCTCTAGCGGGGCACTCTGGGGCCAACGTCCTGACTTTC.

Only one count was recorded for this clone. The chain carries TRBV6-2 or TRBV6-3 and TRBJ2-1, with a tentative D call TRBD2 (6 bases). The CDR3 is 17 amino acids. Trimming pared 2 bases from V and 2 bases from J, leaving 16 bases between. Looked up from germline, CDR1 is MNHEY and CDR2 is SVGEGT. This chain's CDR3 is CASSYTPGAGPYNEQFF. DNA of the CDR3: TGTGCCAGCAGTTACACCCCGGGAGCCGGTCCCTACAATGAGCAGTTCTTC.

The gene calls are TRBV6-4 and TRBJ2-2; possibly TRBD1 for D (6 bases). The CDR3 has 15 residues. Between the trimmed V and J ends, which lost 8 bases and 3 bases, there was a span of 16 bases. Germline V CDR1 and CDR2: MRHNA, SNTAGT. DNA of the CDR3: TGTGCCAGCTCCTCAGGCCCAGGGGACACCGGGGAGCTGTTTTTT. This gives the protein CASSSGPGDTGELFF.

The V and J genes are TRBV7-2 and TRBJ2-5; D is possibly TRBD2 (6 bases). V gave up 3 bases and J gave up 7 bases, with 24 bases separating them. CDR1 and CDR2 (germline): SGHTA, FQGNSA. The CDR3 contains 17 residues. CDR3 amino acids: CASSFGLSGTALGTQYF. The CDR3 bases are TGTGCCAGCAGCTTCGGCCTATCCGGGACTGCCTTGGGGACCCAGTACTTC.

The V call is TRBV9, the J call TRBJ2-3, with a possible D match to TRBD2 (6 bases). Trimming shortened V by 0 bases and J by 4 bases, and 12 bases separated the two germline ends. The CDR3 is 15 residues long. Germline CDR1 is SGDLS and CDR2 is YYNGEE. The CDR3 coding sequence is TGTGCCAGCAGCGTAGTTGGGGGAGGCGCAGATACGCAGTATTTT. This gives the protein CASSVVGGGADTQYF.

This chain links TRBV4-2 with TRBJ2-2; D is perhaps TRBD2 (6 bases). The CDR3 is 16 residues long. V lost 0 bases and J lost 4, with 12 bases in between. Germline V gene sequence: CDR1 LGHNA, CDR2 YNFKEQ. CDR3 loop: CASSQDTSRSTGELFF. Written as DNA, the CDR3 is TGTGCCAGCAGCCAAGACACTAGCAGAAGCACCGGGGAGCTGTTTTTT.

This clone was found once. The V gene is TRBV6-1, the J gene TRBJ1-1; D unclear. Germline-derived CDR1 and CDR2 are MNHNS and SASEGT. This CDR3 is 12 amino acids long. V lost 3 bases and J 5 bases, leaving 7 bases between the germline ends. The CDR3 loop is CASSDHPTEAFF. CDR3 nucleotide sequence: TGTGCCAGCAGTGACCATCCAACTGAAGCTTTCTTT.

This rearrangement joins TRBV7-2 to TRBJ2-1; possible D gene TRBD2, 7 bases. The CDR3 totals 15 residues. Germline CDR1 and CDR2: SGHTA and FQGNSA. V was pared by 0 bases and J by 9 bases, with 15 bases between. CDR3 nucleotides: TGTGCCAGCAGCTTAGCGGGGGGGGCTAGCGTTGAGCAGTTCTTC. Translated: CASSLAGGASVEQFF.

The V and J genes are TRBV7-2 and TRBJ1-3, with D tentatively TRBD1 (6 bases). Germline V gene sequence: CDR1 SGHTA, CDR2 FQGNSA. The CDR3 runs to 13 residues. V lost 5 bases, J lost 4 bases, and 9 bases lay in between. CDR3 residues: CASSLDRGNTIYF. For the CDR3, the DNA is TGTGCCAGCAGCCTAGACAGGGGAAACACCATATATTTT.

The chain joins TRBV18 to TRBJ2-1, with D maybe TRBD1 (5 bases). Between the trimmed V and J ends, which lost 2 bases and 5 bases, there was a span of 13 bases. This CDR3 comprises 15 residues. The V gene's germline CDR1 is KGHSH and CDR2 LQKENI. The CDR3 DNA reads TGTGCCAGCTCACCAATCTTAGCAGGGAACAATGAGCAGTTCTTC. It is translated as CASSPILAGNNEQFF.

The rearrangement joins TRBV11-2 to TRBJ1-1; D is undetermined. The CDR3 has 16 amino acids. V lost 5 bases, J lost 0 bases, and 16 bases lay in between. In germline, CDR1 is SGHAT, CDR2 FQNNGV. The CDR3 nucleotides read TGTGCCAGCAGCCCACGACCGGGGAGGATGAACACTGAAGCTTTCTTT. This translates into CASSPRPGRMNTEAFF. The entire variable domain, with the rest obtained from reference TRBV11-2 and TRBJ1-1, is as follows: EAGVAQSPRYKIIEKRQSVAFWCNPISGHATLYWYQQILGQGPKLLIQFQNNGVVDDSQLPKDRFSAERLKGVDSTLKIQPAKLEDSAVYLCASSPRPGRMNTEAFFGQGTRLTVV.

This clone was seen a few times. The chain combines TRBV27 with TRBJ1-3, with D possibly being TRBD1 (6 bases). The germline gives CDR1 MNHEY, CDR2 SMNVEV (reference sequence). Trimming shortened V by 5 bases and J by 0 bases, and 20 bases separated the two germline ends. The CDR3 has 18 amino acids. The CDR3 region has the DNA TGTGCCAGCAGTCAACTAACCCCCAGGGGAAGCTCTGGAAACACCATATATTTT. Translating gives CASSQLTPRGSSGNTIYF.

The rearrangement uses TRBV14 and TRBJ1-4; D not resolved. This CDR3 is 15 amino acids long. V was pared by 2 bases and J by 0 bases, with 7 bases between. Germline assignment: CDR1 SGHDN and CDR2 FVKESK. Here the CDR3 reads CASSQTQATNEKLFF. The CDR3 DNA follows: TGTGCCAGCAGCCAAACACAAGCAACTAATGAAAAACTGTTTTTT.

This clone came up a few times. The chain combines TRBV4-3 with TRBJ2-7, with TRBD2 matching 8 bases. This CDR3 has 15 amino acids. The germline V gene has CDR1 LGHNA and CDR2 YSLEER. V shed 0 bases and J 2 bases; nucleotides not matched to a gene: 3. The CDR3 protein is CASSQELAETYEQYF. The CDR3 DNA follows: TGCGCCAGCAGCCAAGAACTAGCGGAGACCTACGAGCAGTACTTC.

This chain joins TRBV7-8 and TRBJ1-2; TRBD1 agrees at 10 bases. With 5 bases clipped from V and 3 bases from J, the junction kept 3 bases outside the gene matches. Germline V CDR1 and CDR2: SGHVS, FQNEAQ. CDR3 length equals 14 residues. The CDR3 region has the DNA TGTGCCAGCAGCCCGGACAGGGGGGACTATGGCTACACCTTC. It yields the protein CASSPDRGDYGYTF.